The source of this T cell receptor beta chain is a study of T cells in Graves' hyperthyroidism and ophthalmopathy (dated by TCRdb to between 2017 and 2020). For context, the study as a whole: Peripheral blood was collected at initial diagnosis, before any treatment. TCR V-J signatures able to tell the groups apart were searched for in a discovery cohort of 100 patients, of whom fewer than 45 had Graves' ophthalmopathy and roughly 57 had stable Graves' hyperthyroidism. An independent validation cohort of around 19 hyperthyroidism patients and approximately 15 patients who later progressed to ophthalmopathy tested prospective prediction of ophthalmopathy. The 100 discovery patients were randomly divided into training and test sets at a 7:3 ratio. In roughly six Graves' hyperthyroidism patients, the study also compared T-cell repertoires from thyroid tissue with T-cell repertoires from blood. Following sampling, methimazole starting at 30 mg daily was given to hyperthyroidism patients, and high-dose intravenous methylprednisolone was given to ophthalmopathy patients. According to the paper, TCR Vbeta CDR3 sequencing was carried out on over 130 peripheral blood samples, which came from more than 40 ophthalmopathy, around 75 hyperthyroidism and about 17 progressor patients. The study at large found these results: A 13 V-J signature model separated ophthalmopathy from stable hyperthyroidism, with approximately 87% sensitivity and approximately 81% specificity in cross-validation and 80%/75% in testing. No statistical method was used to fix the sample size in advance, and group allocation was not hidden from the investigators. Most expanded thyroid clonotypes (frequency above 0.001) were also detected in blood, suggesting blood repertoires may reflect thyroid immune responses. In validation, progression to ophthalmopathy was predicted by the model with approximately 67% sensitivity and 72.22% specificity, a median of about 6.4 months before onset.

In the ophthalmopathy patients, disease was moderately to severely active, with a Clinical Activity Score of 3 or more, a NOSPECS grade of 4 or more, and a duration of less than 3 months. Patients with uncontrolled infections, other autoimmune diseases, pregnancy or lactation were excluded. Diagnoses were established on the basis of clinical symptoms, serum thyroxine and TRAb, thyroid ultrasound, and orbital computed tomography. PBMCs were separated from roughly 10 ml of fresh peripheral blood using Ficoll-Paque density gradient centrifugation. Total RNA was extracted using Trizol reagent, and RNA quality was assessed on an Agilent 2100 Bioanalyzer. This clonotype was seen more than once but under ten times. Which antigen it targets is not known. Per-nucleotide qualities are absent, and no much larger clonotype sits a single base away. The TCR beta CDR3 regions were amplified from RNA transcripts. The TCR CDR3 was subjected to a first round of RT-PCR using the HTBI primer set and the Qiagen OneStep RT-PCR kit. The libraries were constructed in a second round of multiplex PCR and then size-selected and purified. Sequencing of the libraries was done on an Illumina HiSeq2000 using paired-end 100 bp reads. For the original study's pipeline: SOAPnuke was used to process the raw data, throwing out any read that contained adapters or uncalled bases, had a mean Phred below 15, or lacked an exact constant-primer or identifier match. High-quality paired reads were merged using COPE v1.2.5, and each unique nucleotide sequence was defined as a clonotype. MiTCR v1.1 was used to align the clonotypes against IMGT TRBV, TRBD and TRBJ reference segments. The analysis was restricted to V-J combinations with a frequency above 0.0001, which together covered just over 98% of the repertoires. The TCS score was defined as the ratio of F50 (clonal expansion) to E x V (chaos), calculated using BLOSUM62-based TCRdist between CDR3 peptides within each V-J. Welch's t-statistics and random forest reduced 500 to 550 V-J features to roughly 13, which were used in a naive Bayes classifier (R e1071). In-frame beta chains were kept once TCRdb had trimmed the public reads at Q25 with fastp and called clones with MiXCR. Rows with one shared CDR3 protein collapse into an entry with the most common genes and DNA. TCRdb assigned the V and J calls; the authors' analysis was not used. Here the sample has roughly 600,000 distinct CDR3 sequences; roughly 15% occur a single time. The ten largest clones capture approximately 13% of the sample.

The origin of this receptor is a woman between 50 and 59 years old with Graves' ophthalmopathy. Sequenced input: blood.

Read as DNA, the sequence is TGTGCCAGCAGCGTAGCTCTTGAGACAGGGGAAGGCTACACCTTC. Translated, this gives CASSVALETGEGYTF. The rearranged segments are TRBV9 and TRBJ1-2, with 8 junctional bases fitting TRBD1. At the junction V is shortened by 0 bases and J by 8 bases; bases outside the gene matches: 9. The CDR3 holds 15 amino acids from the cysteine to the phenylalanine. CDR3 DNA is the only sequence kept; it has 45 bases, read in frame from the first base. From the germline V gene, CDR1 is SGDLS and CDR2 is YYNGEE.